This T cell receptor (beta chain) was captured in a study of CD8+ T cells in alopecia areata. Regarding the study as a whole: Researchers reported that TCR sharing among patients proved less clear than in mice, possibly HLA-linked. Lesional scalp displayed greater clonality than normal scalp, most notably in alopecia totalis/universalis. There were also resident alphabeta T cells of normal skin sequenced in scalp samples.

As for this clone: Its antigen is as yet unknown.

Researchers picked out CD4+ and CD8+ T cells from PBMCs by sorting. In each case, RNA was isolated and then reverse transcribed into cDNA as the sequencing template. Repertoires were generated with immunoSEQ multiplex PCR, while TCRdb's copy carries only in-frame clones and drops some. Among around 190,000 clones listed, around three fifths were seen once. Germline-derived CDR1 and CDR2 are SGHNT and YYREEE (reference sequence). This CDR3 has 14 amino acids. The ends were cut back, 0 bases at V and 2 bases at J, with 8 bases in the middle. The clonotype comes from a human donor in good health. The V gene is TRBV5-4, the J gene TRBJ1-2, with no clear D. The sample taken for sequencing was CD8+ T cells sorted from blood. The DNA of the CDR3 is TGTGCCAGCAGCTTGGGAGGGTACAACTATGGCTACACCTTC. Its translation is CASSLGGYNYGYTF.